This T cell receptor beta chain was observed in a study of T-cell memory formation after mild COVID-19. V lost 6 bases to trimming and J lost 0 bases, with 8 bases between them. Germline V gene sequence: CDR1 SQVTM, CDR2 ANQGSEA. There are 13 residues in the CDR3. TCRdb analysed the 5' RACE reads with MiXCR anew, one entry per CDR3 protein. The table has about 270,000 distinct CDR3 sequences, roughly 16% seen once; the top ten hold 20% to 25%. This receptor was obtained from a man aged 18 to 30 who had mild COVID-19 (a few samples of this study predate the infection). Cell type and time point are not known. Sequencing was carried out using PBMCs or a T cell subset sorted from them (not recorded which). V gene TRBV29-1 combines with J gene TRBJ2-2; a weak D match, TRBD1 (5 bases). The DNA for the CDR3 is TGCAGCGTCGACAGTCCGAACACCGGGGAGCTGTTTTTT. Translated, it gives CSVDSPNTGELFF.